This entry lists 2 T cell receptor beta chains sequenced from one sample in a study of blood T cell repertoires in COVID-19. The repertoire was sequenced with immunoSEQ multiplex PCR; TCRdb's copy has only in-frame clones and lacks some. The sample lists 350,000 to 450,000 clones; roughly 85% were seen once. Material for sequencing was peripheral blood. The receptors derive from a woman younger than 30 with acute or convalescent COVID-19.

The chain uses TRBV6-5 and TRBJ1-2; 7 bases align to TRBD1. Per germline, CDR1 MNHEY and CDR2 SVGAGI. Trimming took 2 bases from V and 2 from J; bases not matched to a gene: 2. The CDR3 runs to 14 residues. In nucleotides, the CDR3 is TGTGCCAGCAGTTACCGGACAGGCAACTATGGCTACACCTTC. This codes for CASSYRTGNYGYTF.

V and J are TRBV6-2 or TRBV6-3 and TRBJ2-1; TRBD2 matches 8 bases. CDR1 and CDR2 from the germline V gene are MNHEY and SVGEGT. The CDR3 is 13 amino acids. J lost 5 bases, V lost 8 bases, and 5 bases had no gene match. CDR3 residues: CASCRGGNNEQFF. The CDR3 bases are TGTGCCAGCTGCCGGGGGGGAAACAATGAGCAGTTCTTC.